This TCR beta chain was sequenced in a study of OX40 agonist ivuxolimab in advanced cancers. Study-wide results and caveats: CD4+ and CD8+ blood T cells expanded clonally by week 6 at 0.1 to 3.0 mg/kg.

The V and J ends lost 3 bases and 1 base respectively, with 10 bases between them. CDR1 is MNHEY, CDR2 SMNVEV, per germline (reference sequence). CDR3 length: 15 amino acids. As for this clone: Antigen specificity is unknown.

The method was immunoSEQ multiplex PCR; TCRdb's version includes in-frame clones alone and lacks a portion of them. Of around 55,000 clones in the sample, roughly nine tenths are singletons; the top ten hold 9% to 15%. The chain combines TRBV27 with TRBJ2-1; a weak D match, TRBD2 (6 bases). Here the sequenced sample was CD4+ or CD8+ T cells sorted from blood, taken in a trial of the OX40 agonist ivuxolimab. This clonotype was sampled from an adult with an advanced solid tumor such as melanoma, head and neck, liver or kidney cancer. The CDR3 here is CASSFRGISYNEQFF. The CDR3 DNA is TGTGCCAGCAGTTTTCGCGGGATATCCTACAATGAGCAGTTCTTC.